This T cell receptor (beta chain) appears in the sequencing data of a study of cytomegalovirus exposure and HLA in healthy donors. It was with 60 Vbeta and 13 Jbeta primers that the PCR ran. In the source study's methods: An analysis performed later counted 73 million or so unique TCR beta chains (roughly 11 million of them shared). This table comes from immunoSEQ multiplex PCR, and its TCRdb copy is limited to in-frame clones, with some not included. V and J calls and clone size are those listed in that table; D and trimming were worked out from the DNA. The data show fewer than 120,000 clones, around 79% seen once. Source material: PBMCs. This clonotype was obtained from a young woman in good health and CMV-seronegative.

For the CDR3, the DNA is TGCAGCGTTTCGCTAGCGGAGAGCGCACCGCAGTATTTT. Translation: CSVSLAESAPQYF. This chain uses TRBV29-1 with TRBJ2-3; 7 nucleotides match TRBD2. Losses at the gene ends were 5 bases for V and 10 bases for J; bases not matched to a gene: 12. CDR3 length: 13 amino acids. Germline V lookup: CDR1 SQVTM, CDR2 ANQGSEA.